The text below deals with one T cell receptor (beta chain). What it recognizes is unknown. The data originate from a study of blood T cells in healthy people across ages. Germline V gene lookup returns CDR1 SGHTA and CDR2 FQGNSA. This CDR3 region has 14 residues. V was trimmed by 4 bases and J by 2 bases, leaving 11 bases between them. Study-wide results and caveats: Changes in expanded clonotypes were possibly confounded, as the CMV status of donors was unknown.

Together with a sample-barcoded 5' primer, a J-beta primer mix was included in a second PCR lasting roughly 6 to 12 cycles. From the 5' RACE reads, TCRdb called clonotypes with MiXCR, one entry per CDR3 protein. The table records fewer than 2,000,000 distinct CDR3 sequences, 35% to 50% of them present only once. This clonotype was sampled from a human donor in good health. The sequenced material came from blood. The chain links TRBV7-2 to TRBJ1-2; D remains unclear. The CDR3 reads CASSSSDGNYGYTF. The CDR3 coding sequence is TGTGCCAGCAGCTCATCGGACGGCAACTATGGCTACACCTTC. The entire variable domain, with the rest obtained from reference TRBV7-2 and TRBJ1-2, is as follows: GAGVSQSPSNKVTEKGKDVELRCDPISGHTALYWYRQSLGQGLEFLIYFQGNSAPDKSGLPSDRFSAERTGGSVSTLTIQRTQQEDSAVYLCASSSSDGNYGYTFGSGTRLTVV.